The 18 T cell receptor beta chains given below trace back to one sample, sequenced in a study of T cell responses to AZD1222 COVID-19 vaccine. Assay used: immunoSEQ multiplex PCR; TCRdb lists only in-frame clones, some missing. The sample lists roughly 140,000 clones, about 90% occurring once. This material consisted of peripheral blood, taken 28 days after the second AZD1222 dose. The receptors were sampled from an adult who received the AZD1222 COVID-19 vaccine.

CDR3 sequence: CASSLPGLAGDLGIQYF. CDR3 bases: TGTGCCAGCAGCCTCCCTGGGCTAGCGGGAGATTTAGGCATTCAGTACTTC. The chain couples TRBV11-2 to TRBJ2-4; 10 bases agree with TRBD2. The CDR3 length is 17 residues. Germline assignment: CDR1 SGHAT and CDR2 FQNNGV. The J segment lost 9 bases and the V segment lost 5 bases, leaving 16 bases of the junction unmatched.

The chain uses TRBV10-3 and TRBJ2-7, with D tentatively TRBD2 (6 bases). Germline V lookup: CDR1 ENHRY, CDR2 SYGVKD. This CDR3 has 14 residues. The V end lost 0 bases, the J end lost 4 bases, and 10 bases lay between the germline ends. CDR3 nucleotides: TGTGCCATCAGTGAGTCGAGGCGGGGATACGAGCAGTACTTC. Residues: CAISESRRGYEQYF.

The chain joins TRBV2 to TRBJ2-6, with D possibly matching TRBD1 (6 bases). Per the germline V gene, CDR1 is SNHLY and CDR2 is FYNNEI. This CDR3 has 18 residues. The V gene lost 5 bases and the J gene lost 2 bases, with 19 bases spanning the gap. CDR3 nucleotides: TGTGCCAGCAGTCCCTCAGGGGCAGGGGTTGCTGGGGCCAACGTCCTGACTTTC. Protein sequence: CASSPSGAGVAGANVLTF.

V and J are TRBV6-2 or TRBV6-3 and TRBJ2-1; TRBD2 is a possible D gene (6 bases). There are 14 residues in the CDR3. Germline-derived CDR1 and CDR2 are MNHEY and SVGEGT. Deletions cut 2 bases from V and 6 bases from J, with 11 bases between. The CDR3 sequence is CASSYPLGGNEQFF. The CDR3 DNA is TGTGCCAGCAGTTACCCCCTCGGGGGCAATGAGCAGTTCTTC.

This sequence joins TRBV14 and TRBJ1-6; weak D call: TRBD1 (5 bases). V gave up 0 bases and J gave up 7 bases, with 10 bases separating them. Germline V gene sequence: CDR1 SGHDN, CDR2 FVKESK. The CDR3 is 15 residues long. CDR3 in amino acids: CASSQDIRGNSPLHF. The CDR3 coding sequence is TGTGCCAGCAGCCAAGATATTAGGGGAAATTCACCCCTCCACTTT.

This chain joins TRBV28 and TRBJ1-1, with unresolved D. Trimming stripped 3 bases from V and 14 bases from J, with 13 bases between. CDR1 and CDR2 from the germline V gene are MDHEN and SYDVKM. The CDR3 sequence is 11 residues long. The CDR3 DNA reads TGTGCCAGCAGTTTCTCTCGAACGGAATTCTTT. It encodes CASSFSRTEFF. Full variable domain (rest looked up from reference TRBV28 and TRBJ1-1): DVKVTQSSRYLVKRTGEKVFLECVQDMDHENMFWYRQDPGLGLRLIYFSYDVKMKEKGDIPEGYSVSREKKERFSLILESASTNQTSMYLCASSFSRTEFFGQGTRLTVV.

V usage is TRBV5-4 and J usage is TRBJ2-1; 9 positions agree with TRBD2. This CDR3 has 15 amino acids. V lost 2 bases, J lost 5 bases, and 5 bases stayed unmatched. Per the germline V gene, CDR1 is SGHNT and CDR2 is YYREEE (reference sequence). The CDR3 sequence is CASSFRLAGNNEQFF. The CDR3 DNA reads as TGTGCCAGCAGCTTCAGGCTAGCGGGAAACAATGAGCAGTTCTTC.

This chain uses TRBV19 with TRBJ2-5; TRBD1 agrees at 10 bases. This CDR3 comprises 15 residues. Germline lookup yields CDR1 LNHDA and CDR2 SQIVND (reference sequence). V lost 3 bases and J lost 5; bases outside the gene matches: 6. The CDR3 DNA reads TGTGCCAGTAGTATTGGGGACAGGGGCGCGGAGACCCAGTACTTC. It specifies CASSIGDRGAETQYF.

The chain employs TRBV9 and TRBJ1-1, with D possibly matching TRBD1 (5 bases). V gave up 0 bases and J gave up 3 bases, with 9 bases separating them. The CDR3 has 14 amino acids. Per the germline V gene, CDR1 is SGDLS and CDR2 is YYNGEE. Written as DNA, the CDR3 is TGTGCCAGCAGCGTAGGTGGGGGAGACACTGAAGCTTTCTTT. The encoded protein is CASSVGGGDTEAFF.

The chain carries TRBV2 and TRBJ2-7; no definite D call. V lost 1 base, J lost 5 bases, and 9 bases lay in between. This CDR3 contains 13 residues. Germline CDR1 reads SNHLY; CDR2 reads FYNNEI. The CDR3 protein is CASSEVLSDEQYF. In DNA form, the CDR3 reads TGTGCCAGCAGTGAAGTTTTGAGCGACGAGCAGTACTTC. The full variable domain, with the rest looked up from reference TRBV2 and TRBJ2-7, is EPEVTQTPSHQVTQMGQEVILRCVPISNHLYFYWYRQILGQKVEFLVSFYNNEISEKSEIFDDQFSVERPDGSNFTLKIRSTKLEDSAMYFCASSEVLSDEQYFGPGTRLTVT.

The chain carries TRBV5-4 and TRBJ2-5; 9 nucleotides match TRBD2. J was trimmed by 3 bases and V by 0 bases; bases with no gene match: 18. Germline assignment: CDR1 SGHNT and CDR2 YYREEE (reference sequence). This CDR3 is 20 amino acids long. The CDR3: CASSLDGRTLREGEKETQYF. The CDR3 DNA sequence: TGTGCCAGCAGCTTGGATGGGCGAACATTGCGGGAGGGGGAGAAAGAGACCCAGTACTTC.

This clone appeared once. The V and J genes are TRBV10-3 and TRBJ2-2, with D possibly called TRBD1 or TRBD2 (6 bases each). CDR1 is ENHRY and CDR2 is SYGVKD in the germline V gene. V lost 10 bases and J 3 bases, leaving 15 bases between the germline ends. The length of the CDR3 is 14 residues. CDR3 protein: CATRPGADTGELFF. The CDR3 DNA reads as TGTGCCACCAGGCCGGGGGCAGACACCGGGGAGCTGTTTTTT.

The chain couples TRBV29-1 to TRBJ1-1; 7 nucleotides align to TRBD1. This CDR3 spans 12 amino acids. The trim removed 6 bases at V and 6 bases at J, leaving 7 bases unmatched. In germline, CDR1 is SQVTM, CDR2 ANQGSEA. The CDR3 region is CSVVTGMAEAFF. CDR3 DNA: TGCAGCGTGGTGACAGGGATGGCTGAAGCTTTCTTT.

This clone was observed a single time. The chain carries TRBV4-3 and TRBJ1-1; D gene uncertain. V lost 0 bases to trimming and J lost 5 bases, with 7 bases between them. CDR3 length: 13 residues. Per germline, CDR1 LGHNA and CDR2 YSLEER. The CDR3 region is CASSQDQRTEAFF. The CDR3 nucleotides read TGCGCCAGCAGCCAAGATCAACGAACTGAAGCTTTCTTT.

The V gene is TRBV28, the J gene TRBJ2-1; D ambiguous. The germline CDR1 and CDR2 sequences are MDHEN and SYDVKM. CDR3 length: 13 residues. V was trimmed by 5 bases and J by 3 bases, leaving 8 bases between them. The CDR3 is CASSQTDYNEQFF. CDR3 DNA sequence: TGTGCCAGCAGTCAGACGGACTACAATGAGCAGTTCTTC.

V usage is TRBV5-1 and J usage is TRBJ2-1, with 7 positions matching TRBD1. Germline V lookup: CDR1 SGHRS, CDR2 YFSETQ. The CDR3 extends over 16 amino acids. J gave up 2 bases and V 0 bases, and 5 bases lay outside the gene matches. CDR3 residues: CASSLGGTDTYNEQFF. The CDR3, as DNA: TGCGCCAGCAGCTTGGGGGGGACAGACACCTACAATGAGCAGTTCTTC.

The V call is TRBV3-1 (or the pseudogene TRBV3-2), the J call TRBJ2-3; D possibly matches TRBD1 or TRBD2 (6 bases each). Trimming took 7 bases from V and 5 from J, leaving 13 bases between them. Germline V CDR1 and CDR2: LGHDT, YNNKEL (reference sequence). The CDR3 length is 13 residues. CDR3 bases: TGTGCCAGCAACCCGGGGGCGGTAGATACGCAGTATTTT. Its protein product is CASNPGAVDTQYF.

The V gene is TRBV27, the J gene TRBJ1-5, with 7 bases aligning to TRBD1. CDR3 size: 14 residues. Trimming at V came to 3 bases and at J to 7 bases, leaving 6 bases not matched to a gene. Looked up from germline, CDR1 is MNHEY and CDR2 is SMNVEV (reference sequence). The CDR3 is CASSLAGGGQPQHF. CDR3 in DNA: TGTGCCAGCAGTTTGGCAGGGGGAGGCCAGCCCCAGCATTTT.